This T cell receptor (beta chain) stems from a study of monozygotic twins with inflammatory bowel disease. During cDNA synthesis, UMIs that each contained a 6-nucleotide sample barcode were added by means of template switching. For each CDR3 protein, TCRdb gives one entry from its re-call of the 5' RACE reads, without DNA. Listed are some 440,000 distinct CDR3 sequences; roughly 2.3% falls within the top ten. The CDR3 spans 12 residues. Germline CDR1 LGHDT, CDR2 YNNKEL (reference sequence). Sequencing input: blood. The chain recombines TRBV3-1 with TRBJ1-5. The TCR was taken from a human donor with ulcerative colitis or Crohn's disease, or a healthy co-twin of an affected twin (not recorded which). The CDR3 spells CASSQDDQPQHF.